Listed below are T cell receptor beta chains from one sample, sequenced in a study of CD8 T cells in Susac syndrome. TCRdb re-called the immunoSEQ multiplex PCR reads through MiXCR, storing one row per CDR3 protein. The sample carries about 120,000 distinct CDR3 sequences, 85% to 95% recorded once. The sequencing input was CD8+ T cells from PBMCs. The source is a human donor with Susac syndrome. The CDR3 runs from the conserved cysteine through the conserved F or W. Each record gives: J gene, D gene, CDR3 length, V gene, CDR3 protein, CDR3 DNA. The D gene is left open where the match is weak.

j_call: TRBJ1-6; d_call: TRBD1; cdr3_length: 13; v_call: TRBV20-1; cdr3_aa: CSASGTGYSPLHF; cdr3_nt: TGCAGTGCTAGCGGGACAGGGTATTCACCCCTCCACTTT
j_call: TRBJ1-1; d_call: -; cdr3_length: 12; v_call: TRBV9; cdr3_aa: CASSTWGTEAFF; cdr3_nt: TGTGCCAGCAGCACCTGGGGCACTGAAGCTTTCTTT
j_call: TRBJ1-1; d_call: -; cdr3_length: 16; v_call: TRBV11-2; cdr3_aa: CASSRVTEEMNTEAFF; cdr3_nt: TGTGCCAGCAGCCGGGTCACGGAGGAGATGAACACTGAAGCTTTCTTT
j_call: TRBJ1-1; d_call: -; cdr3_length: 14; v_call: TRBV29-1; cdr3_aa: CSVAPQGTNTEAFF; cdr3_nt: TGCAGCGTTGCCCCACAGGGCACGAACACTGAAGCTTTCTTT
j_call: TRBJ2-1; d_call: -; cdr3_length: 14; v_call: TRBV20-1; cdr3_aa: CSARVRPGNNEQFF; cdr3_nt: TGCAGTGCTAGGGTCAGGCCAGGGAACAATGAGCAGTTCTTC
j_call: TRBJ1-5; d_call: TRBD1; cdr3_length: 16; v_call: TRBV12-3/TRBV12-4; cdr3_aa: CASSSDREDNNQPQHF; cdr3_nt: TGTGCCAGCAGTTCGGACAGGGAGGATAACAATCAGCCCCAGCATTTT
j_call: TRBJ1-1; d_call: -; cdr3_length: 14; v_call: TRBV20-1; cdr3_aa: CSARVVEGDTEAFF; cdr3_nt: TGCAGTGCTAGAGTGGTGGAGGGAGACACTGAAGCTTTCTTT
j_call: TRBJ2-4; d_call: -; cdr3_length: 17; v_call: TRBV21-1; cdr3_aa: CASSKDPGVLAKNIQYF; cdr3_nt: TGTGCCAGCAGCAAAGATCCAGGGGTATTAGCCAAAAACATTCAGTACTTC
j_call: TRBJ2-3; d_call: -; cdr3_length: 14; v_call: TRBV3-1; cdr3_aa: CASSQEISRDTQYF; cdr3_nt: TGTGCCAGCAGCCAAGAAATTTCCCGGGATACGCAGTATTTT
j_call: TRBJ2-3; d_call: -; cdr3_length: 14; v_call: TRBV6-2/TRBV6-3; cdr3_aa: CASSWRPVTDTQYF; cdr3_nt: TGTGCCAGCAGTTGGAGACCTGTCACAGATACGCAGTATTTT
j_call: TRBJ1-5; d_call: -; cdr3_length: 14; v_call: TRBV15; cdr3_aa: CATSPRHLNQPQHF; cdr3_nt: TGTGCCACCAGTCCGAGACACCTCAATCAGCCCCAGCATTTT
j_call: TRBJ2-1; d_call: -; cdr3_length: 16; v_call: TRBV3-1; cdr3_aa: CASSQEGGNSYNEQFF; cdr3_nt: TGTGCCAGCAGCCAAGAAGGAGGGAATTCCTACAATGAGCAGTTCTTC
j_call: TRBJ2-7; d_call: -; cdr3_length: 14; v_call: TRBV27; cdr3_aa: CASSPGLNSYEQYF; cdr3_nt: TGTGCCAGCAGTCCGGGACTGAACTCCTACGAGCAGTACTTC
j_call: TRBJ2-1; d_call: -; cdr3_length: 16; v_call: TRBV29-1; cdr3_aa: CSVVLPSRRGGSEQFF; cdr3_nt: TGCAGCGTTGTCCTCCCATCGCGGCGGGGTGGGAGTGAGCAGTTCTTC
j_call: TRBJ2-2; d_call: -; cdr3_length: 14; v_call: TRBV5-1; cdr3_aa: CASSTYRATGELFF; cdr3_nt: TGCGCCAGCAGCACGTACAGGGCCACCGGGGAGCTGTTTTTT
j_call: TRBJ1-5; d_call: TRBD1; cdr3_length: 14; v_call: TRBV11-2; cdr3_aa: CASRRTGPDQPQHF; cdr3_nt: TGTGCCAGCAGACGGACAGGGCCGGATCAGCCCCAGCATTTT
j_call: TRBJ2-7; d_call: -; cdr3_length: 14; v_call: TRBV27; cdr3_aa: CATAFGFPPYEQYF; cdr3_nt: TGTGCCACCGCGTTCGGTTTTCCCCCCTACGAGCAGTACTTC
j_call: TRBJ1-1; d_call: TRBD1; cdr3_length: 13; v_call: TRBV2; cdr3_aa: CASRRTGYTEAFF; cdr3_nt: TGTGCCAGCAGAAGGACAGGGTACACTGAAGCTTTCTTT
j_call: TRBJ2-7; d_call: -; cdr3_length: 17; v_call: TRBV4-1; cdr3_aa: CASSQASGQLDPYEQYF; cdr3_nt: TGCGCCAGCAGCCAAGCCTCCGGGCAGCTAGACCCCTACGAGCAGTACTTC
j_call: TRBJ1-2; d_call: -; cdr3_length: 14; v_call: TRBV27; cdr3_aa: CASSESRGGNGYTF; cdr3_nt: TGTGCCAGCAGTGAAAGCAGGGGAGGGAATGGCTACACCTTC
j_call: TRBJ2-7; d_call: -; cdr3_length: 11; v_call: TRBV29-1; cdr3_aa: CSVVGRGEQYF; cdr3_nt: TGCAGCGTTGTAGGCAGGGGCGAGCAGTACTTC
j_call: TRBJ1-1; d_call: TRBD1; cdr3_length: 12; v_call: TRBV7-9; cdr3_aa: CATKTGTLEAFF; cdr3_nt: TGTGCCACCAAGACAGGGACTCTTGAAGCTTTCTTT
j_call: TRBJ1-4; d_call: -; cdr3_length: 14; v_call: TRBV12-3/TRBV12-4; cdr3_aa: CASSDAQGNEKLFF; cdr3_nt: TGTGCCAGCAGTGACGCACAGGGTAATGAAAAACTGTTTTTT
j_call: TRBJ2-5; d_call: -; cdr3_length: 14; v_call: TRBV11-2; cdr3_aa: CASSPWTAQETQYF; cdr3_nt: TGTGCCAGCAGCCCGTGGACCGCGCAGGAGACCCAGTACTTC
j_call: TRBJ2-7; d_call: TRBD1; cdr3_length: 12; v_call: TRBV29-1; cdr3_aa: CSVNRGSYEQYF; cdr3_nt: TGCAGCGTTAACAGGGGGTCCTACGAGCAGTACTTC
j_call: TRBJ2-7; d_call: -; cdr3_length: 14; v_call: TRBV6-6; cdr3_aa: CASSLSPDGYEQYF; cdr3_nt: TGTGCCAGCAGTTTATCCCCCGACGGCTACGAGCAGTACTTC
j_call: TRBJ1-1; d_call: -; cdr3_length: 14; v_call: TRBV5-6; cdr3_aa: CASSLKGSALEAFF; cdr3_nt: TGTGCCAGCAGCTTGAAAGGGTCGGCTCTTGAAGCTTTCTTT
j_call: TRBJ2-7; d_call: -; cdr3_length: 11; v_call: TRBV4-1; cdr3_aa: CASSQAREQYF; cdr3_nt: TGCGCCAGCAGCCAAGCCCGCGAGCAGTACTTC
j_call: TRBJ2-5; d_call: -; cdr3_length: 17; v_call: TRBV11-2; cdr3_aa: CASSRNRRNPVQETQYF; cdr3_nt: TGTGCCAGCAGCCGAAACCGACGGAACCCCGTACAAGAGACCCAGTACTTC